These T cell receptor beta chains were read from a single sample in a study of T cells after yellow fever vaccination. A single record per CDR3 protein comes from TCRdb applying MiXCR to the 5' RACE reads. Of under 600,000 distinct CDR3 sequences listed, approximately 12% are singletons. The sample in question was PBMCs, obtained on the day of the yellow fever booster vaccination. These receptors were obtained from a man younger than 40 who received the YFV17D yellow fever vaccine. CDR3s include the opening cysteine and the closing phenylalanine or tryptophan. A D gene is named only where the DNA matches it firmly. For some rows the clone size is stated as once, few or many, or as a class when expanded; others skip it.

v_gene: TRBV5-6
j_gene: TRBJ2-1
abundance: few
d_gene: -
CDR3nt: TGTGCCAGCAGTCGCGGAGGATCACGGAATGAGCAGTTCTTC
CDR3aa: CASSRGGSRNEQFF

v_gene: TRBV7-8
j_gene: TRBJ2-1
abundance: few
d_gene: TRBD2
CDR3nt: TGTGCCAGCAGCACAGGGACTAGCGGGAAACAGTTCTTC
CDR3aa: CASSTGTSGKQFF

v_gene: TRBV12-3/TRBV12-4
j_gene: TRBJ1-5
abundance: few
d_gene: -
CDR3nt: TGTGCCAGCAGCCCACAGAGTCTCAATCAGCCCCAGCATTTT
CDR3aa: CASSPQSLNQPQHF

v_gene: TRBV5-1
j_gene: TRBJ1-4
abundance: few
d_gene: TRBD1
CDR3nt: TGCGCCAGCACTCCGGGACAGCATACAACTAATGAAAAACTGTTTTTT
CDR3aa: CASTPGQHTTNEKLFF

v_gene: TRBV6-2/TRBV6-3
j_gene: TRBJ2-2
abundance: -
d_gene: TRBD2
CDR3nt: TGTGCCAGCAGCGGACTAGCGGGAAGAAGCCGAGAGCTGTTTTTT
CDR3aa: CASSGLAGRSRELFF

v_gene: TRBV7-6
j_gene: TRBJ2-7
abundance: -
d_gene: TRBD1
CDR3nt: TGTGCCAGCAGCCCCCTCGAGGGACAGGGGCTATACGAGCAGTACTTC
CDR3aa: CASSPLEGQGLYEQYF

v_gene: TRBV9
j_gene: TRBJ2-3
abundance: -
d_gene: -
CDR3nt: TGTGCCAGCAGCGTGGATAGCGAAGATACGCAGTATTTT
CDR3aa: CASSVDSEDTQYF

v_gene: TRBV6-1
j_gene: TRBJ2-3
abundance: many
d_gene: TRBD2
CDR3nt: TGTGCCAGCGGGAGGGCAGGTAGCACAGATACGCAGTATTTT
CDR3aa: CASGRAGSTDTQYF

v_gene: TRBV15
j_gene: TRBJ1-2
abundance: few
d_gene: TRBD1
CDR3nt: TGTGCCACCAGCAGTAGACAGGGGACCTATGGCTACACCTTC
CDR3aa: CATSSRQGTYGYTF

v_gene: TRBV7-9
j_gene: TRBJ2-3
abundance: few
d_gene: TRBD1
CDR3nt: TGTGCCAGCAGCCAGGGGGCATCGAGCACAGATACGCAGTATTTT
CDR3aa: CASSQGASSTDTQYF

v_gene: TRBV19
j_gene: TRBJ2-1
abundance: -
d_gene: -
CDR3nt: TGTGCCAGTAGTCCACTCTTTCGGTCTAGCGAGCAGTTCTTC
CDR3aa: CASSPLFRSSEQFF

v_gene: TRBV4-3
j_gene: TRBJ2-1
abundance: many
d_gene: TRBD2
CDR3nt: TGCGCCAGCAGCCAAGGGGCCGGACTAGCGGGAGGTTCCTCCTACAATGAGCAGTTCTTC
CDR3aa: CASSQGAGLAGGSSYNEQFF

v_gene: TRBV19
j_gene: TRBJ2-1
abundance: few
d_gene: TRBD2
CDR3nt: TGTGCCAGTAGCCCCTTTCTAGCGGGAGGAAAGGGTGAGCAGTTCTTC
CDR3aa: CASSPFLAGGKGEQFF